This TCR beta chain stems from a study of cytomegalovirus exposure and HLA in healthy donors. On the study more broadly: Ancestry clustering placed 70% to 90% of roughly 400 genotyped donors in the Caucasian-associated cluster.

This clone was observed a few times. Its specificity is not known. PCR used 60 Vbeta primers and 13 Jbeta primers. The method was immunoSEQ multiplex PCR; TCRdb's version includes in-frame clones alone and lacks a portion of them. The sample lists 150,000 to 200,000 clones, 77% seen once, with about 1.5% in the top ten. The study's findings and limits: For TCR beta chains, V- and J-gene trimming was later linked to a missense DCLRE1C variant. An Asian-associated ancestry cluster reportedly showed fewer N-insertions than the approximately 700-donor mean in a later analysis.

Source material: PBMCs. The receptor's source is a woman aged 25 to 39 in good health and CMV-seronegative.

CDR3 residues: CASSPGTGMNEQFF. The CDR3 region has the DNA TGCGCCAGCAGTCCCGGGACAGGGATGAATGAGCAGTTCTTC. This chain links TRBV5-1 with TRBJ2-1; 9 bases line up with TRBD1. The CDR3 consists of 14 residues. Germline CDR1 is SGHRS and CDR2 is YFSETQ. V gave up 5 bases and J gave up 7 bases; unmatched junction bases: 7.